The text below deals with one T cell receptor beta chain. CDR1 is MNHEY and CDR2 is SMNVEV in the germline V gene (reference sequence). The CDR3 is made up of 14 amino acids. Trimming cost V 6 bases and J 7 bases, with 15 bases left between them. The data were taken from a study of blood T cell repertoires in COVID-19. Study details: The cDNA or gDNA used as material had been derived from T cells, B-cell-depleted T cells, or PBMCs.

Source study methods: Estimates of nucleated cell counts were drawn from the amplification of reference gene primers. The data were produced by immunoSEQ multiplex PCR, yet TCRdb's version contains in-frame clones alone and is incomplete. V and J calls and clone size follow that table, whereas D and trimming were derived from the DNA. The sample contains around 78,000 clones, under 85% of which appear only once. This clonotype was sampled from a human donor in a cohort sampled during active COVID-19. Sequenced material: peripheral blood. V usage is TRBV27 and J usage is TRBJ1-4, with D maybe TRBD1 (6 bases). CDR3 nucleotides: TGTGCCAGCAGACCACAGGGTTTAGGTGAAAAACTGTTTTTT. Translated: CASRPQGLGEKLFF.